This entry lists 22 T cell receptor beta chains sequenced from one sample in a study of post-analysis software for immune sequencing data. Study-level points and caveats: Patients showed TRBV5-6, TRBV5-1 and TRBV20-1 among roughly 5 TRBV segments more frequent than in controls.

What these receptors recognize is not known. Libraries were made from TCR beta cDNA, and they carried unique molecular identifiers. From the PCR reads, TCRdb called clonotypes with MiXCR, one entry per CDR3 protein. The sample records approximately 690,000 distinct CDR3 sequences, 59% being singletons. Sequencing was done on a sample of blood. The receptors come from a girl aged 2-10 years with multiple sclerosis.

This chain joins TRBV2 and TRBJ2-5; TRBD1 matches at 8 bases. The J call may be incorrect, as the DNA end agrees better with TRBJ2-7. This CDR3 contains 14 residues. The germline CDR1 and CDR2 sequences are SNHLY and FYNNEI. For the CDR3, the DNA is TGTGCCAGCACCCTCGGACAGGGTACATACGAGCAGTACTTC. Its protein product is CASTLGQGTYEQYF.

This clonotype was picked up a small number of times. The rearrangement links TRBV5-1 to TRBJ2-1, with 8 nucleotides matching TRBD2. Trimming cost V 4 bases and J 15 bases; bases outside gene matches: 9. Germline CDR1 SGHRS, CDR2 YFSETQ. The CDR3 is made up of 12 amino acids. The CDR3 nucleotides read TGCGCCAGCAGCCTGAGCGGGGGTCCCATGTTCTTC. Amino acid sequence: CASSLSGGPMFF.

The J gene is TRBJ2-3, the V gene TRBV29-1, with a weak D call TRBD1 (5 bases). Germline lookup yields CDR1 SQVTM and CDR2 ANQGSEA. The V and J ends lost 6 bases and 0 bases respectively, with 19 bases between them. This CDR3 region has 16 residues. CDR3 bases: TGCAGCGTCCTCAGAAGGGGTACAACTAGCACAGATACGCAGTATTTT. Protein sequence: CSVLRRGTTSTDTQYF.

The rearrangement links TRBV11-2 to TRBJ2-3; the D gene is possibly TRBD1 (6 bases). From germline, CDR1 is SGHAT and CDR2 FQNNGV. V dropped 5 bases and J dropped 6 bases, with 18 bases sitting between them. There are 15 residues in the CDR3. Written as DNA, the CDR3 is TGTGCCAGCAGCCCACAAGCAGGGGCGGGCGATACGCAGTATTTT. Its translation: CASSPQAGAGDTQYF.

The CDR3 nucleotides read TGCAGTGCTAGAATACCGGGACTAGGCACCTACGAGCAGTACTTC. It specifies CSARIPGLGTYEQYF. This chain links TRBV20-1 with TRBJ2-7; 8 nucleotides line up with TRBD2. The V gene end was trimmed by 2 bases and the J gene end by 2 bases; junction bases not matched to a gene: 8. This CDR3 has 15 residues. Germline V gene data show CDR1 as DFQATT and CDR2 as SNEGSKA (reference sequence).

This rearrangement joins TRBV10-3 to TRBJ1-1; D might be TRBD1 (6 bases). The CDR3 has 14 amino acids. Looked up from germline, CDR1 is ENHRY and CDR2 is SYGVKD. Trimming removed 2 bases from V and 2 bases from J, with 9 bases in between. This CDR3 is CAISETQGNTEAFF. The CDR3 nucleotides are TGTGCCATCAGTGAGACACAGGGTAACACTGAAGCTTTCTTT.

The chain joins TRBV5-1 to TRBJ2-1, with 9 bases matching TRBD1. Germline V gene sequence: CDR1 SGHRS, CDR2 YFSETQ. Unmatched junction bases numbered 8, after V lost 4 bases and J lost 0 bases. The CDR3 is 17 amino acids. The CDR3 DNA is TGCGCCAGCAGCCTGGGACAGGGAAAAAGCTCCTACAATGAGCAGTTCTTC. It codes for CASSLGQGKSSYNEQFF.

The J gene is TRBJ2-1, the V gene TRBV29-1, with D perhaps TRBD2 (5 bases). The germline V gene has CDR1 SQVTM and CDR2 ANQGSEA. The CDR3 is 13 residues long. The V gene lost 4 bases and the J gene lost 1 base, with 8 bases spanning the gap. CDR3 amino acids: CSVVRGSYNEQFF. The DNA for the CDR3 is TGCAGCGTTGTCCGGGGATCCTACAATGAGCAGTTCTTC.

The chain carries TRBV20-1 and TRBJ2-1, with 8 bases matching TRBD2. Germline V gene sequence: CDR1 DFQATT, CDR2 SNEGSKA (reference sequence). The ends lost 6 bases at V and 14 bases at J; junction bases unmatched: 9. The CDR3 sequence is 11 residues long. CDR3 sequence: CSATPTSGEFF. The CDR3, as DNA: TGCAGTGCAACTCCCACTAGCGGCGAGTTCTTC.

The rearrangement joins TRBV7-9 to TRBJ2-5, with TRBD2 matching over 11 bases. With V trimmed by 5 bases and J by 1 base, 6 bases remained unmatched. CDR3 length: 16 residues. Germline CDR1 and CDR2: SEHNR and FQNEAQ (reference sequence). The DNA for the CDR3 is TGTGCCAGCAGCCGCGGGGGACTAGCGGTCCAAGAGACCCAGTACTTC. It translates to CASSRGGLAVQETQYF.

The table lists this clonotype with a few counts. This chain joins TRBV10-3 and TRBJ2-1; D is possibly TRBD2 (6 bases). With 7 bases removed from V and 3 bases from J, the gap between germline ends came to 19 bases. The length of the CDR3 is 16 residues. Per the germline V gene, CDR1 is ENHRY and CDR2 is SYGVKD. DNA of the CDR3: TGTGCCATCACCCCTGGTGCGACTAGGGGCTACAATGAGCAGTTCTTC. Its protein is CAITPGATRGYNEQFF.

The chain recombines TRBV7-9 with TRBJ2-7; possible D gene TRBD2, 6 bases. The CDR3 is 14 residues long. V was trimmed by 7 bases and J by 3 bases, leaving 16 bases between them. Germline V lookup: CDR1 SEHNR, CDR2 FQNEAQ (reference sequence). CDR3 protein: CASKLGGEGYEQYF. CDR3 DNA: TGTGCCAGCAAGTTGGGCGGGGAAGGCTACGAGCAGTACTTC.

The V gene is TRBV18, the J gene TRBJ1-1; possibly TRBD1 for D (5 bases). Germline V CDR1 and CDR2: KGHSH, LQKENI. Trimming cost V 0 bases and J 5 bases, with 16 bases left between them. This CDR3 is built from 16 residues. The CDR3 DNA is TGTGCCAGCTCACCACCGTCATCCGGGACTGGGACTGAAGCTTTCTTT. It translates to CASSPPSSGTGTEAFF.

This clonotype was observed a few times. The gene calls are TRBV4-3 and TRBJ2-1; 7 nucleotides agree with TRBD2. Germline V gene sequence: CDR1 LGHNA, CDR2 YSLEER. The junction had 7 bases not matched to a gene; V was cut back by 2 bases and J by 0 bases. The CDR3 is made up of 17 amino acids. CDR3 loop: CASSQYLAASSYNEQFF. CDR3 coding DNA: TGCGCCAGCAGCCAATACCTAGCGGCGAGCTCCTACAATGAGCAGTTCTTC.

The chain uses TRBV5-1 and TRBJ2-1; 8 nucleotides line up with TRBD2. This CDR3 region has 14 residues. Germline CDR1 and CDR2: SGHRS and YFSETQ. V gave up 4 bases and J gave up 8 bases; unmatched junction bases: 8. The CDR3 reads CASSTGLGVDEQFF. Written as DNA, the CDR3 is TGCGCCAGCAGCACGGGACTAGGTGTTGATGAGCAGTTCTTC.

V is TRBV21-1 and J is TRBJ2-7; the table names TRBD1, a call not compared with the DNA. TRBV21-1 is classified as a pseudogene. This CDR3 spans 22 amino acids. In nucleotides, the CDR3 is TGTGCCAGCAGCAAAGCTCCGGGGGAATCGCGAAAAGGACAGCTTATATCCTACGAGCAGTACTTC. It specifies CASSKAPGESRKGQLISYEQYF.

The chain has TRBV29-1 and TRBJ2-1; D assignment may be TRBD1 or TRBD2 (5 bases each). Per germline, CDR1 SQVTM and CDR2 ANQGSEA. CDR3 length equals 17 residues. Trimming took 4 bases from V and 5 from J, leaving 24 bases between them. CDR3: CSVGGAPKGRGHNEQFF. The CDR3, as DNA: TGCAGCGTTGGAGGGGCCCCCAAGGGCCGGGGACACAATGAGCAGTTCTTC.

The chain employs TRBV28 and TRBJ2-4, with a tentative D call TRBD1 (5 bases). Matching the DNA end better, TRBJ2-7 makes the J call doubtful. Germline CDR1 MDHEN, CDR2 SYDVKM. The CDR3 runs 11 residues. CDR3 nucleotides: TGTGCCAGCAGTAATACAGGCGAGCAGTACTTC. Amino acids: CASSNTGEQYF.

Ten or more counts support this clonotype. The rearrangement links TRBV5-1 to TRBJ2-1; TRBD1 aligns across 12 bases. J lost 1 base, V lost 9 bases, and 14 bases had no gene match. This CDR3 has 18 residues. Germline CDR1 reads SGHRS; CDR2 reads YFSETQ. The CDR3 nucleotides read TGCGCCACGACTCCGGGACAGGGGGCGGGAGGGTCCTACAATGAGCAGTTCTTC. It is translated as CATTPGQGAGGSYNEQFF.

On this clonotype: At one end the junction does not follow the germline gene, possibly because of a read error. The chain is built from TRBV29-1 and TRBJ2-3, with D uncertain. This CDR3 contains 12 residues. The V gene's germline CDR1 is SQVTM and CDR2 ANQGSEA. The CDR3 spells CSVVDLTDTQYF. As DNA, the CDR3 is TGCAGCGTTGTCGATCTCACAGATACACAGTATTTT.

Regarding this clonotype: Compared with germline, one end of the junction differs, possibly owing to a read error. The chain has TRBV24-1 and TRBJ2-3; the match to TRBD2 covers 8 bases. This CDR3 is 21 amino acids long. Germline values: CDR1 KGHDR, CDR2 SFDVKD. This CDR3 is CATSDLQPQLAGPTILDTQYF. The CDR3 DNA sequence: TGTGCCACCAGTGATTTGCAACCCCAATTAGCGGGACCGACGATCCTAGATACACAGTATTTT.

This chain uses TRBV6-5 with TRBJ1-1; the D is unclear. With 6 bases removed from V and 1 base from J, the gap between germline ends came to 9 bases. The CDR3 has 13 amino acids. Germline values: CDR1 MNHEY, CDR2 SVGAGI. CDR3 DNA sequence: TGTGCCAGCAGGAAGACACCGAACACTGAAGCTTTCTTT. It encodes CASRKTPNTEAFF.